This T cell receptor (beta chain) was identified in a study of T-cell reconstitution after alpha-beta-depleted transplantation in children. This clonotype was detected many times. Unique molecular identifiers were used to barcode this TCRbeta library. One entry per CDR3 protein, called by TCRdb with MiXCR from the PCR reads. The repertoire holds over 150,000 distinct CDR3 sequences, with 14% to 15% as singletons. This specimen consisted of PBMCs from the stem cell graft donor, obtained from the stem cell graft. This clonotype originated in a human donor who donated a stem cell graft to a child with acute lymphoblastic leukemia.

The DNA for the CDR3 is TGCGCCAGCAGCCTCGCGGACACTGAAGCTTTCTTT. It encodes CASSLADTEAFF. The V and J genes are TRBV5-1 and TRBJ1-1; the D is unclear. Germline lookup yields CDR1 SGHRS and CDR2 YFSETQ. The CDR3 spans 12 residues. Trimming took off 4 bases at V and 3 bases at J, with 7 bases between the two ends. The whole variable domain, remainder taken from reference TRBV5-1 and TRBJ1-1, is KAGVTQTPRYLIKTRGQQVTLSCSPISGHRSVSWYQQTPGQGLQFLFEYFSETQRNKGNFPGRFSGRQFSNSRSEMNVSTLELGDSALYLCASSLADTEAFFGQGTRLTVV.